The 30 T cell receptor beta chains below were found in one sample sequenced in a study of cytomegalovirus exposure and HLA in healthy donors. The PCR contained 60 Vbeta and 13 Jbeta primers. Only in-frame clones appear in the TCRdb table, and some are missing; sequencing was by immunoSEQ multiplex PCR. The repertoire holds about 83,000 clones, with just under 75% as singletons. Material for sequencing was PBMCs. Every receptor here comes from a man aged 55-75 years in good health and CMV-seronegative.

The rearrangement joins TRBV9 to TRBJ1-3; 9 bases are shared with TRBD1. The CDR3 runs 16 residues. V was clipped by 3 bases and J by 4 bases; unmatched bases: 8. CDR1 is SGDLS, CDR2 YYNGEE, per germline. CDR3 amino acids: CASSEQGARVGNTIYF. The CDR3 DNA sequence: TGTGCCAGCAGCGAACAGGGGGCGCGTGTCGGAAACACCATATATTTT. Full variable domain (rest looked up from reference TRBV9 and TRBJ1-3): DSGVTQTPKHLITATGQRVTLRCSPRSGDLSVYWYQQSLDQGLQFLIQYYNGEERAKGNILERFSAQQFPDLHSELNLSSLELGDSALYFCASSEQGARVGNTIYFGEGSWLTVV.

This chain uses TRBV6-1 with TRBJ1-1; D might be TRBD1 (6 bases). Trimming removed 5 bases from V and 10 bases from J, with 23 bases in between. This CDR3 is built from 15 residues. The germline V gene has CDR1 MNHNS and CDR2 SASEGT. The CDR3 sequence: CASSPIDRPTEGAFF. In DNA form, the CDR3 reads TGTGCCAGCAGTCCAATAGACAGGCCCACAGAGGGAGCTTTCTTT.

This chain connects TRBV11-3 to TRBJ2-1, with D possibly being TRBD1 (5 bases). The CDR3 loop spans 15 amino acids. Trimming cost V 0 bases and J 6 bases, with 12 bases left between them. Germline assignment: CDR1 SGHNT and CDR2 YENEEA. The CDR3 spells CASSLDRQGFNEQFF. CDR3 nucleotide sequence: TGTGCCAGCAGCTTAGATCGCCAGGGCTTCAATGAGCAGTTCTTC.

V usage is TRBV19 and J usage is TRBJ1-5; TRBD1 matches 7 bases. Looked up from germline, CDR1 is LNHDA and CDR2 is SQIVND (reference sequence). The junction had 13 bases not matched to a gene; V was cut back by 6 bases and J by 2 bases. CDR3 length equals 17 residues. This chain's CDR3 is CASSGGGQVPGNQPQHF. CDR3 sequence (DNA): TGTGCCAGTAGCGGAGGGGGCCAAGTCCCTGGCAATCAGCCCCAGCATTTT.

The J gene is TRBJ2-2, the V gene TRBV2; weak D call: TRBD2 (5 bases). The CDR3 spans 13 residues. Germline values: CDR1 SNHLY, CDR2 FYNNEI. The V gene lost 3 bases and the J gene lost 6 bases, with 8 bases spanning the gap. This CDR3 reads CASSERVAGELFF. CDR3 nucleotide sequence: TGTGCCAGCAGTGAGCGGGTGGCCGGGGAGCTGTTTTTT.

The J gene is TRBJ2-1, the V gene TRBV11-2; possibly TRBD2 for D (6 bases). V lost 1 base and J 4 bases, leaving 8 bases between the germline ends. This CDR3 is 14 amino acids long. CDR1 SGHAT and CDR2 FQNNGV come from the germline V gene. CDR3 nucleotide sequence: TGTGCCAGCAGCTTAGTTGGGGGGTACAATGAGCAGTTCTTC. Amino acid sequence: CASSLVGGYNEQFF.

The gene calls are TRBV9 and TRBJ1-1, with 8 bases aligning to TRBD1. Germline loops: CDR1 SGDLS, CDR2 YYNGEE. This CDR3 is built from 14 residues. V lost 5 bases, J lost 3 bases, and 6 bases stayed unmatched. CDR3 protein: CASSSGGADTEAFF. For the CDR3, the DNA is TGTGCCAGCAGTTCAGGGGGCGCTGACACTGAAGCTTTCTTT.

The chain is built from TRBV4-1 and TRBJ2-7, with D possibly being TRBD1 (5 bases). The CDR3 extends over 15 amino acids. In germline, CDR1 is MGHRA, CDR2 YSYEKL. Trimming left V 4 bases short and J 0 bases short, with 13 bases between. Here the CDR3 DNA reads TGCGCCAGCAGCCGGATCACCAGGGCCTCCTACGAGCAGTACTTC. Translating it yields CASSRITRASYEQYF.

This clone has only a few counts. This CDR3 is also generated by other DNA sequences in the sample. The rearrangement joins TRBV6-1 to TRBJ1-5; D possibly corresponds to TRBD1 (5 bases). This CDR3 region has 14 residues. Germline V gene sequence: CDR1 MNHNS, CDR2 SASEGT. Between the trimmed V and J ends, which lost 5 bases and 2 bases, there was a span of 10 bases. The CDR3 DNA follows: TGTGCCAGCAGTTCCTCCAGGGGCAATCAGCCCCAGCATTTT. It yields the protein CASSSSRGNQPQHF.

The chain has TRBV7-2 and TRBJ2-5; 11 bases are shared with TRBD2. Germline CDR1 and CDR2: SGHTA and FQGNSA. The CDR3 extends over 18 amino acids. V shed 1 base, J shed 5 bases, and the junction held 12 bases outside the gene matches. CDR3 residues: CASSLGWPSGGPLETQYF. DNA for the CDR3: TGTGCCAGCAGCTTAGGTTGGCCTAGCGGGGGGCCTTTGGAGACCCAGTACTTC.

For the CDR3, the DNA is TGTGCCAGCAGCTCCGGGAGAACAGATACGCAGTATTTT. Translated, it gives CASSSGRTDTQYF. The V and J genes are TRBV7-8 and TRBJ2-3, with D tentatively TRBD2 (6 bases). V lost 4 bases and J lost 3, with 8 bases in between. CDR1 and CDR2 (germline): SGHVS, FQNEAQ. The CDR3 runs to 13 residues.

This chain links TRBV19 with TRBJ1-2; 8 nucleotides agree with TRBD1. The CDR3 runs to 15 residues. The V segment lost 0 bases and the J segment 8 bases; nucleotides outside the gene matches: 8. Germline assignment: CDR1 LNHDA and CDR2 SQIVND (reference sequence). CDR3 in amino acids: CASSIDPPAGGGYTF. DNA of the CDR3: TGTGCCAGTAGTATAGATCCGCCGGCAGGGGGCGGCTACACCTTC.

CDR3 DNA sequence: TGTGCCAGCGCCAGGGGGAGTGAGGATCAGCCCCAGCATTTT. It encodes CASARGSEDQPQHF. The chain employs TRBV9 and TRBJ1-5; 7 nucleotides agree with TRBD1. The CDR3 is 14 residues long. Germline CDR1 is SGDLS and CDR2 is YYNGEE. J was trimmed by 5 bases and V by 7 bases; bases with no gene match: 9.

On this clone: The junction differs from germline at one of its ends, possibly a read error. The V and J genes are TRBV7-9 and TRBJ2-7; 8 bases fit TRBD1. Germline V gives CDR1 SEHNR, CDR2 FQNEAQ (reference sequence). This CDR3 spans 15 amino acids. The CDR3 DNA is TGTTCCAGCAGTGCAGGGGGCTTGAGCTCCTACGAGCAGTACTTC. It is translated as CSSSAGGLSSYEQYF.

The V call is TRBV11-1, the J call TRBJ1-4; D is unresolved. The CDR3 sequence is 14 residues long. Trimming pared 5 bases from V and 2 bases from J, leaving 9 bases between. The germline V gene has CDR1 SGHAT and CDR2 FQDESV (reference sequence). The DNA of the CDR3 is TGTGCCAGCAGCGGACGCGGGACTAATGAAAAACTGTTTTTT. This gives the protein CASSGRGTNEKLFF. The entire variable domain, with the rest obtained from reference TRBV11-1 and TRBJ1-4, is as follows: EAEVAQSPRYKITEKSQAVAFWCDPISGHATLYWYRQILGQGPELLVQFQDESVVDDSQLPKDRFSAERLKGVDSTLKIQPAELGDSAMYLCASSGRGTNEKLFFGSGTQLSVL.

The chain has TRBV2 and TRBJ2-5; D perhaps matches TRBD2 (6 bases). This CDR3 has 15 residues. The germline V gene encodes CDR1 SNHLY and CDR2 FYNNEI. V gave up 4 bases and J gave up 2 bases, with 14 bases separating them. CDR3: CASSVFGGVQETQYF. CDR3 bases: TGTGCCAGCAGTGTTTTTGGCGGGGTTCAAGAGACCCAGTACTTC.

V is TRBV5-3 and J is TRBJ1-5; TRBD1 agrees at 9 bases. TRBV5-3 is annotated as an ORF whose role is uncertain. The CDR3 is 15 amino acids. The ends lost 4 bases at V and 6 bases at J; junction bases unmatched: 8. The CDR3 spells CARSQDRGEGQPQHF. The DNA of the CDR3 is TGTGCCAGAAGCCAGGACAGGGGAGAGGGTCAGCCCCAGCATTTT.

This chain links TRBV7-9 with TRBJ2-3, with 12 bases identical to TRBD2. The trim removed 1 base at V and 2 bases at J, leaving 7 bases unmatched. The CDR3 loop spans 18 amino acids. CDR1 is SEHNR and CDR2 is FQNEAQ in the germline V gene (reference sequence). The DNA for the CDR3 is TGTGCCAGCAGCTTAGGAGGGGGACTAGCGGGTTCCACAGATACGCAGTATTTT. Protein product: CASSLGGGLAGSTDTQYF. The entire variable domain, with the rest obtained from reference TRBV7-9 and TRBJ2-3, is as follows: DTGVSQNPRHKITKRGQNVTFRCDPISEHNRLYWYRQTLGQGPEFLTYFQNEAQLEKSRLLSDRFSAERPKGSFSTLEIQRTEQGDSAMYLCASSLGGGLAGSTDTQYFGPGTRLTVL.

CDR3 bases: TGTGCCAGCTCACCATCAGCGGGGGAATGGGAGACCCAGTACTTC. Its protein product is CASSPSAGEWETQYF. The V and J genes are TRBV18 and TRBJ2-5; 8 nucleotides align to TRBD2. Germline CDR1 reads KGHSH; CDR2 reads LQKENI. This CDR3 has 15 residues. J lost 5 bases, V lost 2 bases, and 7 bases had no gene match.

The CDR3 DNA reads TGCGCCAGCAGCCAAGATACGAGCGGGGGGGCTGGTTATGAGCAGTACTTC. Translating it yields CASSQDTSGGAGYEQYF. The V gene is TRBV4-1, the J gene TRBJ2-7, with 10 bases aligning to TRBD2. The germline CDR1 and CDR2 sequences are MGHRA and YSYEKL. The CDR3 runs 17 residues. J lost 7 bases, V lost 0 bases, and 12 bases had no gene match.

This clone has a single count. The CDR3 reads CASSPVGRADTQYF. In DNA form, the CDR3 reads TGTGCCAGCAGCCCCGTCGGGCGGGCAGATACGCAGTATTTT. The rearrangement links TRBV7-3 to TRBJ2-3, with D perhaps matching TRBD2 (5 bases). Germline assignment: CDR1 SGHTA and CDR2 FQGTGA. The length of the CDR3 is 14 residues. V lost 5 bases, J lost 4 bases, and 13 bases lay in between. Complete variable domain (other parts from reference TRBV7-3 and TRBJ2-3): GAGVSQTPSNKVTEKGKYVELRCDPISGHTALYWYRQSLGQGPEFLIYFQGTGAADDSGLPNDRFFAVRPEGSVSTLKIQRTERGDSAVYLCASSPVGRADTQYFGPGTRLTVL.

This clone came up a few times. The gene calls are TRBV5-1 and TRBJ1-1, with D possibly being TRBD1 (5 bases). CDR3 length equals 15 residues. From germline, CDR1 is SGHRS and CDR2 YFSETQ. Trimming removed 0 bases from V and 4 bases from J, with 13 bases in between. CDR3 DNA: TGCGCCAGCAGCTTGGTTGGCGGGGCCATCACTGAAGCTTTCTTT. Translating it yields CASSLVGGAITEAFF.

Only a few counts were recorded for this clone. The CDR3 here is CASSHLRQGPTEAFF. The CDR3 DNA is TGTGCCAGCAGCCACCTAAGGCAGGGGCCCACTGAAGCTTTCTTT. V usage is TRBV11-2 and J usage is TRBJ1-1, with a tentative D call TRBD1 (6 bases). Trimming cost V 5 bases and J 4 bases, with 17 bases left between them. From germline, CDR1 is SGHAT and CDR2 FQNNGV. This CDR3 is built from 15 residues.

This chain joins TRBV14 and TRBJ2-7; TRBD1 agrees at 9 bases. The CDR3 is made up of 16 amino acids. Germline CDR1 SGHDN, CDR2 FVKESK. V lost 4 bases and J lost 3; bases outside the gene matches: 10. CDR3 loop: CASSLALGQGYYEQYF. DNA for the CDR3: TGTGCCAGCAGCCTAGCATTGGGACAGGGTTACTACGAGCAGTACTTC.

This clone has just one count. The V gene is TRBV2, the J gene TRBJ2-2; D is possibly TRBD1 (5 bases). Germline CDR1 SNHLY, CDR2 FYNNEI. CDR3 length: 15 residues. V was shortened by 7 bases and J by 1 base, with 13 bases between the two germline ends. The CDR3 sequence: CASIPSTGNTGELFF. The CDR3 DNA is TGTGCCAGCATTCCGAGCACAGGGAACACCGGGGAGCTGTTTTTT.

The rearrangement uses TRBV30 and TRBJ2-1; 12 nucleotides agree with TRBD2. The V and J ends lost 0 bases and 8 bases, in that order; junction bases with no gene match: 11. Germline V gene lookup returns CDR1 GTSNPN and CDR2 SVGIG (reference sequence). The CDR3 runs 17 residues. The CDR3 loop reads CAWSVARTSGEVDEQFF. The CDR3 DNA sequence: TGTGCCTGGAGTGTAGCCCGGACTAGCGGGGAGGTCGATGAGCAGTTCTTC.

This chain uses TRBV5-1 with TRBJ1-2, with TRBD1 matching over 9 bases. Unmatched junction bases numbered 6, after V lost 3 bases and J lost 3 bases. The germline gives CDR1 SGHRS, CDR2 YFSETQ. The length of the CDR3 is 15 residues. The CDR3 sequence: CASSSTGGEYYGYTF. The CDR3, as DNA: TGCGCCAGCAGCTCAACAGGGGGCGAATACTATGGCTACACCTTC. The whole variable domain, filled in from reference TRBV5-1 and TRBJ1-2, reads KAGVTQTPRYLIKTRGQQVTLSCSPISGHRSVSWYQQTPGQGLQFLFEYFSETQRNKGNFPGRFSGRQFSNSRSEMNVSTLELGDSALYLCASSSTGGEYYGYTFGSGTRLTVV.

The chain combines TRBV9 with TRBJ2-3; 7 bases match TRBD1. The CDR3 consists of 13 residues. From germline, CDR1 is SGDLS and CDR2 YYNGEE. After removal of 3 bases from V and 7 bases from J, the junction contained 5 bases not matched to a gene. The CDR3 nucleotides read TGTGCCAGCAGCGATGACAGGGTGCATACGCAGTATTTT. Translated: CASSDDRVHTQYF.

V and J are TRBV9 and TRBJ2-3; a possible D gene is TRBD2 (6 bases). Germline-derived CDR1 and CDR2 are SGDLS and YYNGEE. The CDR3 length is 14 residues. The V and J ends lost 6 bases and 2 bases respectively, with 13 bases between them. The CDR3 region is CASKREESTDTQYF. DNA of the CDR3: TGTGCCAGCAAAAGGGAGGAATCCACAGATACGCAGTATTTT.

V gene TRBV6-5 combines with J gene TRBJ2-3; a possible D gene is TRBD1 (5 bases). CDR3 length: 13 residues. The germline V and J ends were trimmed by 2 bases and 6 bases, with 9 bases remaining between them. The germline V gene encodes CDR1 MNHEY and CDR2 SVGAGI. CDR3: CASSYLGPDTQYF. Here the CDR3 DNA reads TGTGCCAGCAGTTACCTGGGGCCCGATACGCAGTATTTT.